This T cell receptor beta chain was observed in a study of radiation and T cells in renal cell carcinoma. About the study: Nephrectomy followed 15 Gy stereotactic body radiation by 4 weeks.

The time point: baseline pretreatment blood. Regarding treatment: 15 Gy SBRT to primary tumor, nephrectomy 4 weeks later. Repertoires were generated with immunoSEQ multiplex PCR, while TCRdb's copy carries only in-frame clones and drops some. The sample carries roughly 100,000 clones, about 88% recorded once. The sample consisted of blood, taken from a patient whose treatment included radiotherapy and nephrectomy. The clonotype originates from a man between 45 and 60 years old with renal cell carcinoma.

The CDR3 is CAIRPEGREQFF. The CDR3 DNA sequence: TGTGCCATCAGACCAGAAGGCCGCGAGCAGTTCTTC. V usage is TRBV10-3 and J usage is TRBJ2-1; D gene ambiguous. CDR3 length: 12 residues. Looked up from germline, CDR1 is ENHRY and CDR2 is SYGVKD. The germline V and J ends were trimmed by 6 bases and 10 bases, with 13 bases remaining between them.